The entry below describes one T cell receptor (beta chain). cDNA libraries for TRB were generated by 5' RACE incorporating UMI labels. TCRdb reprocessed the 5' RACE reads, with one entry per CDR3 protein and no DNA. The sample shows 60,000 or so distinct CDR3 sequences, and less than 25% sits with its ten largest clones. These data are taken from a study of CXCR3-negative and CXCR3-positive naive CD8 T cells. The clonotype originates from a human donor in good health. Some clones in this sample may be carry-over from other donors' samples. Sequenced: memory CD8+ T cells from blood.

The CDR3 protein is CSARHTLGTGERVGNDWKYEQYF. V usage is TRBV20-1 and J usage is TRBJ2-7; TCRdb's D gene call, TRBD1, goes unchecked for lack of DNA. The V gene's germline CDR1 is DFQATT and CDR2 SNEGSKA (reference sequence). This CDR3 is built from 23 residues.